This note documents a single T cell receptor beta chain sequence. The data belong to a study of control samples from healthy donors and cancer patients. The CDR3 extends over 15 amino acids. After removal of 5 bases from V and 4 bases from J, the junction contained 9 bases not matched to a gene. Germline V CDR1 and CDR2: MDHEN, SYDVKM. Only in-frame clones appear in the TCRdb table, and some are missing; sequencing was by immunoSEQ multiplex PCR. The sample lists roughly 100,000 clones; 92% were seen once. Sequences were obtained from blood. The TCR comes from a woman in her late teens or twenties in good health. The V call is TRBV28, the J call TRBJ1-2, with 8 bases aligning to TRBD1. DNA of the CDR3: TGTGCCAGCAGTCTGCAGGGGGCGCGAGGCTATGGCTACACCTTC. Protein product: CASSLQGARGYGYTF.